This record looks at one TCR beta chain sequence and its context. Its antigen is still unknown. The sample originates from a study of T-cell reconstitution after alpha-beta-depleted transplantation in children. General study results and limits: Two months or so post-transplant, alpha-beta T cells reportedly derived from several hundred expanded graft clones.

Between the trimmed V and J ends, which lost 5 bases and 8 bases, there was a span of 9 bases. In germline, CDR1 is SEHNR, CDR2 FQNEAQ (reference sequence). The CDR3 is 11 residues long. The TCRbeta library was prepared with unique molecular identifiers. TCRdb fed the PCR reads into MiXCR, producing one record per CDR3 protein. Among 500,000 to 650,000 distinct CDR3 sequences listed, about 10% were seen once. The chain joins TRBV7-9 to TRBJ1-2; unclear D gene. The clonotype comes from a female patient aged 2-9 years who had a stem cell transplant for aplastic anemia, so the T cells may come from the graft donor. This specimen was PBMCs, mostly from graft donor cells, taken 180 days after TCRalphabeta/CD19-depleted stem cell transplant. In DNA, the CDR3 is TGTGCCAGCAGCAACGAGGGCGGCTACACCTTC. Translation: CASSNEGGYTF.